This section outlines one TCR beta chain sequence together with its context. No antigen is known for it. J lost 4 bases, V lost 6 bases, and 8 bases had no gene match. The germline V gene has CDR1 MDHEN and CDR2 SYDVKM. The CDR3 totals 14 residues. This entry comes from a study of shared clonotypes between healthy human individuals. The assay was immunoSEQ multiplex PCR, and TCRdb's table has in-frame clones only and misses some. The repertoire consists of 550,000 to 750,000 clones, with just under 97% occurring once and the leading ten covering 0.11%. Findings of the study overall: It was observed that roughly 5% of naive CD4 clonotypes were shared across a few donors. The generation probabilities recorded for non-shared clonotypes fell below those of clonotypes shared by all four donors.

Cells designated naive CD8 were CD45RO-negative and were positively selected for CCR7, with terminally differentiated effector memory CD45RA+ cells excluded. The source material was naive CD8+ T cells sorted from blood. This sequence was found in a woman aged 25 to 45 in good health. The chain is built from TRBV28 and TRBJ2-7; 8 bases match TRBD1. CDR3 amino acids: CASRAQGASYEQYF. The CDR3 bases are TGTGCCAGCAGAGCGCAGGGGGCGTCATACGAGCAGTACTTC.